This T cell receptor beta chain is from a study of PD-L1 blockade in urothelial cancer. The wider study: Male sex and bladder-origin urothelial cancer were recorded for about 90% of the roughly 30 patients. The patients had undergone anywhere from 0 to 3 prior chemotherapy regimens. The study's findings and limits: Where pretreatment blood TCR clonality fell below the median, better survival was predicted.

Notes on this clone: The antigen is unknown.

Time point described: pretreatment peripheral blood. Profiling relied on immunoSEQ multiplex PCR, and the TCRdb table lists in-frame clones only, not all of them. Here the sample spans tens of thousands of clones, over 80% being singletons. Per the germline V gene, CDR1 is MNHNY and CDR2 is SVGAGI (reference sequence). Trimming pared 7 bases from V and 6 bases from J, leaving 15 bases between. The CDR3 runs to 13 residues. The clonotype comes from a man in his sixties with urothelial cancer. The sample was PBMCs, taken around atezolizumab (anti-PD-L1) treatment. V is TRBV6-6 and J is TRBJ1-2; maybe TRBD1 (5 bases). The CDR3 region has the DNA TGTGCCAGCACCCACATTGTAGGGGATGGCTACACCTTC. Amino acids: CASTHIVGDGYTF.